This TCR beta chain was recorded in a study of T-cell reconstitution after alpha-beta-depleted transplantation in children. Notes on this clonotype: The antigen remains undetermined.

Unique molecular identifiers were incorporated during preparation of the TCRbeta library. TCRdb re-called the PCR reads through MiXCR, storing one row per CDR3 protein. The table includes about 440,000 distinct CDR3 sequences, approximately 42% detected once. CDR1 is SGHNT, CDR2 YYREEE, per germline (reference sequence). The CDR3 loop spans 16 amino acids. The J segment lost 8 bases and the V segment lost 7 bases, leaving 17 bases of the junction unmatched. Study-wide results and caveats: Surviving recipient T cells and thymic progenitors underlay high day-60 TCRbeta diversity in some patients. The main origin of T-cell counts and diversity one year after transplant was newly produced T cells.

This receptor was taken from a girl aged 2-10 years with aplastic anemia, due to receive a stem cell transplant. The source material was PBMCs, sampled before TCRalphabeta/CD19-depleted stem cell transplant. The chain links TRBV5-4 to TRBJ2-3, with TRBD1 identical over 9 bases. The CDR3 DNA is TGTGCCAGCTTCCCCGACTCCGGGACAGGGTTCGGTACGCAGTATTTT. Its protein is CASFPDSGTGFGTQYF.